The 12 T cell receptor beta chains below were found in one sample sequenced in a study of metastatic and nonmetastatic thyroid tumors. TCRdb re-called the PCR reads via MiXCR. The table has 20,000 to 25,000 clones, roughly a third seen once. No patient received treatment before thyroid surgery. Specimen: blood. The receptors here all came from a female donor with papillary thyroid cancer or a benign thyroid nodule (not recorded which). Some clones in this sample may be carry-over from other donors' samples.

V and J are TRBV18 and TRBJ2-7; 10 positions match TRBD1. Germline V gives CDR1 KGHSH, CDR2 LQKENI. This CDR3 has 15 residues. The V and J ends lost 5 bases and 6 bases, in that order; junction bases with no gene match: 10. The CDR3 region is CASSAPGQGRSEQYF. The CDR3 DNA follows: TGTGCCAGCTCAGCCCCGGGACAGGGGCGTAGCGAGCAGTACTTC.

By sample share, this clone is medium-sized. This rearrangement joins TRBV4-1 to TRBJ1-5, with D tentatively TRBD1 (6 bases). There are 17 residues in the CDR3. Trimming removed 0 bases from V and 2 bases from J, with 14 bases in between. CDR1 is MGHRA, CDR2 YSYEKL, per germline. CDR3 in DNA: TGCGCCAGCAGCCAAGATATACAGGGCCTTCGCAATCAGCCCCAGCATTTT. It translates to CASSQDIQGLRNQPQHF.

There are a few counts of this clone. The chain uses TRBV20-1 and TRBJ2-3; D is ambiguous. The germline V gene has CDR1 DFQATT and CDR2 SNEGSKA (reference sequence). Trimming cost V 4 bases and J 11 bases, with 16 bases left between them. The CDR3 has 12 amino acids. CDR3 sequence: CSATPAGDEQYF. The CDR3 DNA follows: TGCAGTGCTACACCGGCTGGCGACGAGCAGTATTTT.

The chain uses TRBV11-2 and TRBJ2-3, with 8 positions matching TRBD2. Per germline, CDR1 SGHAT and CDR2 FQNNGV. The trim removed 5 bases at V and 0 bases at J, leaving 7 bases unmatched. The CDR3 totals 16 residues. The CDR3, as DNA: TGTGCCAGCAGCCCTGCTAGCGGGTCTAGCACAGATACGCAGTATTTT. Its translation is CASSPASGSSTDTQYF.

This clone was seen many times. CDR3 loop: CATSREGGGFYEQYF. The CDR3 DNA reads as TGTGCCACCAGCAGAGAAGGTGGAGGCTTCTACGAGCAGTACTTC. The rearrangement uses TRBV15 and TRBJ2-7; a weak D match, TRBD2 (5 bases). The CDR3 is 15 amino acids. V dropped 0 bases and J dropped 3 bases, with 12 bases sitting between them. The germline CDR1 and CDR2 sequences are LNHNV and YYDKDF (reference sequence).

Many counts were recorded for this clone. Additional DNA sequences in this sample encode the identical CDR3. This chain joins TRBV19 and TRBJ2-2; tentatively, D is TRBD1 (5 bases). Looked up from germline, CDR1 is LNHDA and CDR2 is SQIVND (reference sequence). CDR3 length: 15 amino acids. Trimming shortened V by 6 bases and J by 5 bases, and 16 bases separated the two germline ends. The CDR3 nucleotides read TGTGCCAGTAGGAAAGGACATGGTGGGACCGGGGAGCTGTTTTTT. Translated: CASRKGHGGTGELFF.

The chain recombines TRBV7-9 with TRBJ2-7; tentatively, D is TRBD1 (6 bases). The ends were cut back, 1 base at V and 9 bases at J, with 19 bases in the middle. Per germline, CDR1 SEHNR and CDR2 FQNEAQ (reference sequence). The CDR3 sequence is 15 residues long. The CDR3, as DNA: TGTGCCAGCAGCTTAGGGCAGGGGCCCTCCGGTGGGCAGTACTTC. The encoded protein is CASSLGQGPSGGQYF.

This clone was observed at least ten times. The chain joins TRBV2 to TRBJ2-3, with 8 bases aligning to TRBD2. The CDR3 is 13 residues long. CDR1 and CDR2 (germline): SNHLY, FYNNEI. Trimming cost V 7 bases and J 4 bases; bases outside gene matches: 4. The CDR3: CASTPAGADTQYF. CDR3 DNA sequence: TGTGCCAGCACCCCAGCGGGAGCAGATACGCAGTATTTT.

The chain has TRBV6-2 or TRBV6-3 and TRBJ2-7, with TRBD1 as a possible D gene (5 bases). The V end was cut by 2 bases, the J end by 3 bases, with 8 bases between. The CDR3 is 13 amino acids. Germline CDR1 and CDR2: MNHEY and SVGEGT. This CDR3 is CASSYTDNYEQYF. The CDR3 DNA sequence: TGTGCCAGCAGTTACACGGACAACTACGAGCAGTACTTC.

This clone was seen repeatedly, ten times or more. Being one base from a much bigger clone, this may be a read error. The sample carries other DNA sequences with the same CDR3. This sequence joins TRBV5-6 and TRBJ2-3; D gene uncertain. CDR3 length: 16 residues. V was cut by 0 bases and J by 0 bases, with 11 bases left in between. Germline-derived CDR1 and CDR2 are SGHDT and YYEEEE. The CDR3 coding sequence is TGTGCCAGCAGCTTGGCTCTTTCCCCAAGCACAGATACGCAGTATTTT. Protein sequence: CASSLALSPSTDTQYF.

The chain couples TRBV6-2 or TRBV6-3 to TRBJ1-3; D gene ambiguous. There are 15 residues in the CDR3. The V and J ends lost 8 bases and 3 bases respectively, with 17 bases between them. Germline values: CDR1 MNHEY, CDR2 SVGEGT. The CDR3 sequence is CASGDLFRLGNTIYF. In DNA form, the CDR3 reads TGTGCCAGCGGGGATTTGTTTCGTCTTGGAAACACCATATATTTT.

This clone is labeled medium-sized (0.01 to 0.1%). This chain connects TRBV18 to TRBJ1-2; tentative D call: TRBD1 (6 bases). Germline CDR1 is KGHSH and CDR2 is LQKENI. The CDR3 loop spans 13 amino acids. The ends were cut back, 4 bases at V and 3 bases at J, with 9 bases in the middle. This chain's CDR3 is CASSQDRDYGYTF. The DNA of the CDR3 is TGTGCCAGCTCACAGGACAGAGACTATGGCTACACCTTC.